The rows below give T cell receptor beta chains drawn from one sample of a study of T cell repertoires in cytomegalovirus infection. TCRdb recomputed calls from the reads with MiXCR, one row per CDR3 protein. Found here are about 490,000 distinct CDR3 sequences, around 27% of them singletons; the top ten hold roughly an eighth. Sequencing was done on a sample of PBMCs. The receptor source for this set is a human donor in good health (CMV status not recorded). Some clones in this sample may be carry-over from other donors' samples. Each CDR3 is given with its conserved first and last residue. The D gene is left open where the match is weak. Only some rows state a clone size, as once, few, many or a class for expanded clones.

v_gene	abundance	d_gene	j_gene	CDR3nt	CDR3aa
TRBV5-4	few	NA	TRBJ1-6	TGTGCCAGCAGCTTTGGCGTAGAGTTGGGAAGCTCCTATAATTCACCCCTCCACTTT	CASSFGVELGSSYNSPLHF
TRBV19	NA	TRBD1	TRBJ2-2	TGTGCCAGTAGACAGGGGGCATTCTTCACCGGGGAGCTGTTTTTT	CASRQGAFFTGELFF
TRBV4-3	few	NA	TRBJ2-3	TGCGCCAGCAGCCAAGCGGGACTCTACGGGCAGTATTTT	CASSQAGLYGQYF
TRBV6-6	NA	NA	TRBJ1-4	TGTGCCAGCAATGACGAAAATGAAAAACTGTTTTTT	CASNDENEKLFF
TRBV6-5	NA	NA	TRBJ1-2	TGTGCCAGCCAGTCGAAGGGGACATCCGATGGCTACACCTTC	CASQSKGTSDGYTF
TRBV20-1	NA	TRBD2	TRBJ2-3	TGCAGTGCTGATAGCGGGCCCACAGATACGCAGTATTTT	CSADSGPTDTQYF
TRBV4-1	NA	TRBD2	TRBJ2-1	TGCGCCAGCAGCCAAGTAGCGGGACTCTACAATGAGCAGTTCTTC	CASSQVAGLYNEQFF
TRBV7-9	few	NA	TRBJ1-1	TGTGCCAGCAGCTTAGGCCTAGGAGGGGAGAACACTGAAGCTTTCTTT	CASSLGLGGENTEAFF
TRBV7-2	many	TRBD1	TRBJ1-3	TGTGCCAGCAGCGCAACAGGGGGCGGCACTGGAAACACCATATATTTT	CASSATGGGTGNTIYF
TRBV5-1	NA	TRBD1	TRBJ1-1	TGCGCCAGCAGCTTGGGGACAGGGTGGATGAACACTGAAGCTTTCTTT	CASSLGTGWMNTEAFF
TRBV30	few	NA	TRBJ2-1	TGTGCCTGGGACCGGGGTACCTCCTACAATGAGCAGTTCTTC	CAWDRGTSYNEQFF
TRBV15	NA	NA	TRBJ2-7	TGTGCCACCAGCAGAGAACGGTCCTCCTACGAGCAGTACTTC	CATSRERSSYEQYF
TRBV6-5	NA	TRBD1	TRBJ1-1	TGTGCCAGCAGTTACTCTTTAGGGGGCCGGAACACTGAAGCTTTCTTT	CASSYSLGGRNTEAFF
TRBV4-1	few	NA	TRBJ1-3	TGCGCCAGCAGCCAAGATGTGTCCTCTGGAAACACCATATATTTT	CASSQDVSSGNTIYF
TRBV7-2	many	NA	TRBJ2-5	TGTGCCAGCAGCCGAGAGGCTGAGGAGACCCAGTACTTC	CASSREAEETQYF
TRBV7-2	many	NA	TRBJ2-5	TGTGCCAGCAGCTTATTGATGGGGCAAGAGACCCAGTACTTC	CASSLLMGQETQYF
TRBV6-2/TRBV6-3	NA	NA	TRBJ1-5	TGTGCCAGCAGTTACTCGGACCCGGGTGGGGCCCAGCATTTT	CASSYSDPGGAQHF
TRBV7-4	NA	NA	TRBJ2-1	TGTGCCAGCAGCCTGGGGGGGGCGCAAAATGAGCAGTTCTTC	CASSLGGAQNEQFF
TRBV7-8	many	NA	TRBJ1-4	TGTGCCAGCAGCCCCCCCCCGGGGCGTTTAGCTGAAAAACTGTTTTTT	CASSPPPGRLAEKLFF
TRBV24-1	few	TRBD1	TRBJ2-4	TGTGCCACCAGTGAGCCCGGGACAGGGGCCATTCAGTACTTC	CATSEPGTGAIQYF
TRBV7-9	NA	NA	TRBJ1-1	TGTGCCAGCAGCCGGACGCAGAACACTGAAGCTTTCTTT	CASSRTQNTEAFF
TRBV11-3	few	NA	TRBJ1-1	TGTGCCAGCAGCCCCACAACAGGAGTGAACACTGAAGCTTTCTTT	CASSPTTGVNTEAFF
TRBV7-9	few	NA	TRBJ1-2	TGTGCCAGCAGCGTTGTCCGTGGGGGCTACACCTTC	CASSVVRGGYTF
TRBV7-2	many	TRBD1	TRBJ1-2	TGTGCCAGCAGCTTAGCGACAGGGGTGTACTATGGCTACACCTTC	CASSLATGVYYGYTF
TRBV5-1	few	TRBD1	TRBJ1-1	TGCGCCAGCAGCACACAGGGGGCAGGTACGAACACTGAAGCTTTCTTT	CASSTQGAGTNTEAFF
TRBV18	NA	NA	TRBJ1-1	TGTGCCAGCTCACCAGCTATACAGAACACTGAAGCTTTCTTT	CASSPAIQNTEAFF
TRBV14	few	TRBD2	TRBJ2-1	TGTGCCAGCAGCCACTCCGGGACTAGCGGCTACAATGAGCAGTTCTTC	CASSHSGTSGYNEQFF
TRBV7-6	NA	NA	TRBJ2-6	TGTGCCAGCAGCTTAGAGGTCGGGGTAGCTGGGGCCAACGTCCTGACTTTC	CASSLEVGVAGANVLTF
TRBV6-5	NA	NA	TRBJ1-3	TGTGCCAGTAAAAGATTCCAGGGAACTGGAAACACCATATATTTT	CASKRFQGTGNTIYF
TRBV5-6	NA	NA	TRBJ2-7	TGTGCCAGCAGCTTGGACTGGATCCCCTACGAGCAGTACTTC	CASSLDWIPYEQYF
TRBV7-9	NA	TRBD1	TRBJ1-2	TGTGCCAGCAGCGGACGGGACAGGGGACCCCGACCTAACTATGGCTACACCTTC	CASSGRDRGPRPNYGYTF
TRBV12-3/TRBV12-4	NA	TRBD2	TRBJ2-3	TGTGCCAGCAGCCGACCGGGACTAGCGGGGGAATTT	CASSRPGLAGEF
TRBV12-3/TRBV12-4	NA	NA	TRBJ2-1	TGTGCCAGCCTCCACGGGAGTGCCGATGAGCAGTTCTTC	CASLHGSADEQFF
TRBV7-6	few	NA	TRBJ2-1	TGTGCCAGCAGCTTAGCTAGTGGAGTATTGGGTTACAATGAGCAGTTCTTC	CASSLASGVLGYNEQFF
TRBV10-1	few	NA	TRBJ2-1	TGCGCCAGCAGTGAGTCGCTAGACAATGAGCAGTTCTTC	CASSESLDNEQFF
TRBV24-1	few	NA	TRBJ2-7	TGTGCCACCAGTGACGGGAGAGGAGGCGAGCAGTACTTC	CATSDGRGGEQYF
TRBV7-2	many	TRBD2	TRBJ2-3	TGTGCCAGCAGCTTAATGGGGACTAGCGGGACTAGCACAGATACGCAGTATTTT	CASSLMGTSGTSTDTQYF
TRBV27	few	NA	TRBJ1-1	TGTGCCAGCAGATTTAGGGATCTCACTGAAGCTTTCTTT	CASRFRDLTEAFF
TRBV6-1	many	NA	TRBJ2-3	TGTGCCAGCAGCGGAAAAAGCGGGCTTAGAACAGATACGCAGTATTTT	CASSGKSGLRTDTQYF
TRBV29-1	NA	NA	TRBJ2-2	TGCAGCGCTGCCCTTATTTCCACCGGGGAGCTGTTTTTT	CSAALISTGELFF
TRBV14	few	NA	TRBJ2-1	TGTGCCAGCCGCGGGCGGGGCTCCTACAATGAGCAGTTCTTC	CASRGRGSYNEQFF
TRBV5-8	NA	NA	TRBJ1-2	TGTGCCAGCAGCTTGAGGTTCTCGTTCAACTACACCTTC	CASSLRFSFNYTF
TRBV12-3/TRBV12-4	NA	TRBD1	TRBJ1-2	TGTGCCAGCCTACCGGGACAGGGCAACTATGGCTACACCTTC	CASLPGQGNYGYTF
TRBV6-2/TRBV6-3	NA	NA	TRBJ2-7	TGTGCCAGCAAGGAGGATGTGTCGGTCGAGCAGTACTTC	CASKEDVSVEQYF
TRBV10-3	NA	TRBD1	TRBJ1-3	TGTGCCATCAGTGGGAAGGGACAGAGCTCTGGAAACACCATATATTTT	CAISGKGQSSGNTIYF
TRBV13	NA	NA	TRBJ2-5	TGTGCCAGCAGCTCATCGACAGCCTGGCAAGAGACCCAGTACTTC	CASSSSTAWQETQYF
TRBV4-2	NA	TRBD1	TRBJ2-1	TGTGCCAGCAGCCTGCCTTGGGACAGGGCAACCCATGAGCAGTTCTTC	CASSLPWDRATHEQFF
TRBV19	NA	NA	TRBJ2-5	TGTGCCAGTAGTATACGTACTCTACTACAAGAGACCCAGTACTTC	CASSIRTLLQETQYF